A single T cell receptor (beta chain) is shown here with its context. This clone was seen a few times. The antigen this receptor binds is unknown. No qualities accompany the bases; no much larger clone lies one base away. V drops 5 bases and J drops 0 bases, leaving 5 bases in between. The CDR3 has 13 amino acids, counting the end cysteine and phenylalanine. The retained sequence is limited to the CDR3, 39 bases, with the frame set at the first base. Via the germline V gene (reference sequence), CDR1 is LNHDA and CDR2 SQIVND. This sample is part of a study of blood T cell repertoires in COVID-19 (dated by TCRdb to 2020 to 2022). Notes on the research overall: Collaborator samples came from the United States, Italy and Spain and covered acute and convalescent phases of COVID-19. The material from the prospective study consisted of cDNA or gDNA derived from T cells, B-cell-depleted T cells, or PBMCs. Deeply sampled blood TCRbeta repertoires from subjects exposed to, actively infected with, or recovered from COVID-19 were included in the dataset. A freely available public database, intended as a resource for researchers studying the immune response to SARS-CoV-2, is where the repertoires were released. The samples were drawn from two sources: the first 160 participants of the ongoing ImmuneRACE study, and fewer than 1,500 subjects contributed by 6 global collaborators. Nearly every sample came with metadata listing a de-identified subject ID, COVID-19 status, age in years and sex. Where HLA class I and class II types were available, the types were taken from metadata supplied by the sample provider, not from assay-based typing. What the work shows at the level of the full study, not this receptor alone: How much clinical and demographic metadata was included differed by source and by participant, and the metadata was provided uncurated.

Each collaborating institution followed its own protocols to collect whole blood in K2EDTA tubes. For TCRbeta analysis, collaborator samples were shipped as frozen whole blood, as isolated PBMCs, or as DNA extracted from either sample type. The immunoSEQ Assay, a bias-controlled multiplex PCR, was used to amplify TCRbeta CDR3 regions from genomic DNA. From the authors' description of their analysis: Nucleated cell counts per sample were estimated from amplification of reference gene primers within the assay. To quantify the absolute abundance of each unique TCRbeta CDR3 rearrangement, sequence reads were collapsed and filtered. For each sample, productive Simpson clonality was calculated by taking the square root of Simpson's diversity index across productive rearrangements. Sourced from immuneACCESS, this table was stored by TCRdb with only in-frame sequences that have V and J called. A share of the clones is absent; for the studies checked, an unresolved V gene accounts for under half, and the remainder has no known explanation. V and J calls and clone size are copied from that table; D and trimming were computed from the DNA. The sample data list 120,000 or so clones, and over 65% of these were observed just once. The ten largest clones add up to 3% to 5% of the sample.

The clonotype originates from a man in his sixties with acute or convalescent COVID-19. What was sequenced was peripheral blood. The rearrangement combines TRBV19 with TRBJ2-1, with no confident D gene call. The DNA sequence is TGTGCCAGTAGTTATAGCTCCTACAATGAGCAGTTCTTC. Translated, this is CASSYSSYNEQFF.